This T cell receptor (beta chain) was observed in a study of T cell responses to AZD1222 COVID-19 vaccine (dated by TCRdb to the early 2020s). Describing the broader study: TCR sequencing was performed for 230 to 250 trial participants, of whom around 210 were given two doses of AZD1222 and some 26 were given two doses of MenACWY control vaccine. Trial participants were enrolled by age into subgroups of 18-55, 56-69 and 70-plus years, and roughly 150, 30 and 60 TCR-sequenced participants, respectively, were included in these subgroups. General study outcomes and caveats: Participants were mostly white British and included more females than males, and it was suggested by the authors that clonal diversity may have been underestimated. Because no samples from the day 14 peak response were available, repertoires could be characterized only after the peak T cell response. Nearly half of unique spike-specific TCRs reportedly recognized epitopes outside regions mutated in the B.1.351 and B.1.1.7 variants. The whole spike protein was spanned by vaccine-associated CD4 TCRs, and dominant responses were seen in regions 160-218 and 743-854. The 56-69-year group was small, and its depth increase did not reach significance, likely because of low power. Spike-specific TCR breadth and depth rose significantly after two AZD1222 doses compared with day 0 and with MenACWY recipients. Conclusions about previously exposed vaccinees are limited because only five to seven AZD1222 recipients were SARS-CoV-2 seropositive at baseline.

This specimen's time point label, per the study, means: baseline before first vaccination. Read against the paper, the sample's treatment or condition label means: meningococcal conjugate vaccine given as trial control. Vaccinee samples were obtained from the UK trials COV001 and COV002, which included a single-blind randomized controlled phase 2/3 trial of AZD1222 (ChAdOx1 nCoV-19) in healthy adults. Trial participant PBMC samples were collected at day 0 and day 28 after the second dose for TCRbeta chain sequencing. The CDR3 regions of human TCRbeta chains were analyzed by immunosequencing. On the authors' methods: TCRs in the repertoires were matched against a reference library of SARS-CoV-2-specific TCRs that had been generated with the MIRA antigen-specificity platform. Breadth was defined as the fraction of unique TCRs that were SARS-CoV-2-associated. Depth was defined as the fraction of total T cells that were SARS-CoV-2-associated. Using the MIRA data, each spike-specific TCR was assigned both to the spike region to which the TCR was reactive and to a CD4 or CD8 class. Log10-transformed breadth and depth values were compared by one-way ANOVA with Sidak's multiple comparisons tests. Here the immuneACCESS table is served through TCRdb, limited to in-frame sequences with V and J called. Missing clones are a known gap in these copies; in checked studies unresolved V genes cover under half, and the rest lacks a known reason. V and J calls and clone size are given by that table; D and trimming were obtained from the DNA. The sample table shows over 100,000 clones, and over 75% are seen once. 9.5% to 15% of the sample is held by the ten biggest clonotypes.

On this clone: The antigen it binds to is not known. Qualities for individual bases were not recorded, and no much larger clone is one base off.

This receptor was obtained from an adult in good health. The sample was peripheral blood, taken on day 0 of MenACWY control vaccination.

The DNA reads as follows: TGTGCCAGCAGCCGAAGTAGGCAGGCCCGAGGCTACACCTTC. Translated, this is CASSRSRQARGYTF. The V gene is TRBV7-9 and the J gene is TRBJ1-2; no D gene call is confident. CDR1 SEHNR and CDR2 FQNEAQ are derived from the germline V gene (reference sequence). The CDR3 covers 14 residues, taking in both the cysteine and the phenylalanine. The kept DNA is CDR3 alone, 42 bases in frame from the first base. A distance of 18 bases separates the germline ends of V and J, which lose 5 bases and 8 bases respectively.